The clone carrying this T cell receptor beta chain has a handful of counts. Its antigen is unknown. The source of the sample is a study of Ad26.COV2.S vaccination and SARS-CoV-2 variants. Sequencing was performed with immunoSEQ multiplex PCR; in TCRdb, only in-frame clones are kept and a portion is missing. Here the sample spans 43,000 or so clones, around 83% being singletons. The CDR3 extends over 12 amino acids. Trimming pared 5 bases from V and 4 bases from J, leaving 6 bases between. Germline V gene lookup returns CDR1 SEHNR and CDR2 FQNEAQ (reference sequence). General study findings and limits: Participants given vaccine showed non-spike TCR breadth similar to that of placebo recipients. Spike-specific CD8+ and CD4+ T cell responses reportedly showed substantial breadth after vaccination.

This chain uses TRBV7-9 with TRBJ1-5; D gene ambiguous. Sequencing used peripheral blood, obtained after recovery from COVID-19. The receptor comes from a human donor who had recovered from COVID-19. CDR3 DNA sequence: TGTGCCAGCAGCCAAGATAATCAGCCCCAGCATTTT. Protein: CASSQDNQPQHF.